Listed below are T cell receptor beta chains from one sample, sequenced in a study of blood T cell repertoires in COVID-19. Sequencing used immunoSEQ multiplex PCR; TCRdb keeps in-frame clones, though not all of them. The sample includes 250,000 to 300,000 clones, around 80% of them seen just once. The sequencing input was PBMCs or T cells enriched from blood (not recorded which). These receptors originate from a man younger than 45 with acute COVID-19. CDR3s include the opening cysteine and the closing phenylalanine or tryptophan. Fields, in order: J gene, V gene, D gene, clone size, CDR3 DNA, CDR3 protein. A D gene is named only where the DNA matches it firmly. Clone sizes are given selectively: once, few, many, or a class where the clone is expanded.

J: TRBJ2-1; V: TRBV11-3; D: TRBD2; size: once; DNA: TGTGCCAGCAGCCCAGGGGCGCTAGCGGGCTACAATGAGCAGTTCTTC; CDR3: CASSPGALAGYNEQFF
J: TRBJ2-5; V: TRBV15; D: TRBD1; size: NA; DNA: TGTGCCACCAGCACTTTCCAGGGGGCGGGGGAGACCCAGTACTTC; CDR3: CATSTFQGAGETQYF
J: TRBJ1-4; V: TRBV7-8; D: TRBD1; size: NA; DNA: TGTGCCAGCAGCGGACGGACAGGAGTTAATGAAAAACTGTTTTTT; CDR3: CASSGRTGVNEKLFF
J: TRBJ1-5; V: TRBV19; D: NA; size: few; DNA: TGTGCCAGTAGCACCTCACAAATTACGGGAAATCAGCCCCAGCATTTT; CDR3: CASSTSQITGNQPQHF
J: TRBJ2-1; V: TRBV27; D: TRBD2; size: NA; DNA: TGTGCCAGCAGTTTCTATAAACTAGCGGGAGACAACAATGAGCAGTTCTTC; CDR3: CASSFYKLAGDNNEQFF
J: TRBJ1-3; V: TRBV2; D: NA; size: NA; DNA: TGTGCCAGCAGTGGGACAGCGAGTGGAAACACCATATATTTT; CDR3: CASSGTASGNTIYF
J: TRBJ2-3; V: TRBV29-1; D: TRBD1; size: NA; DNA: TGCAGCGTTGGCAGGGGGTCCGATACGCAGTATTTT; CDR3: CSVGRGSDTQYF
J: TRBJ2-1; V: TRBV30; D: TRBD1; size: NA; DNA: TGTGCCTGGAACCCTCGGGACAGATCCTACAATGAGCAGTTCTTC; CDR3: CAWNPRDRSYNEQFF
J: TRBJ2-3; V: TRBV28; D: TRBD2; size: NA; DNA: TGTGCCAGCAGTCCCGGTCTAGCGGGGACCCTCGGTACGCAGTATTTT; CDR3: CASSPGLAGTLGTQYF
J: TRBJ1-3; V: TRBV12-5; D: NA; size: NA; DNA: TGTGCTAGTAAGAACAGTACACCCTCTGGAAACACCATATATTTT; CDR3: CASKNSTPSGNTIYF
J: TRBJ1-1; V: TRBV12-3/TRBV12-4; D: NA; size: few; DNA: TGTGCCAGCAAGTCTTCGTGGGAGGGTGAAGCTTTCTTT; CDR3: CASKSSWEGEAFF